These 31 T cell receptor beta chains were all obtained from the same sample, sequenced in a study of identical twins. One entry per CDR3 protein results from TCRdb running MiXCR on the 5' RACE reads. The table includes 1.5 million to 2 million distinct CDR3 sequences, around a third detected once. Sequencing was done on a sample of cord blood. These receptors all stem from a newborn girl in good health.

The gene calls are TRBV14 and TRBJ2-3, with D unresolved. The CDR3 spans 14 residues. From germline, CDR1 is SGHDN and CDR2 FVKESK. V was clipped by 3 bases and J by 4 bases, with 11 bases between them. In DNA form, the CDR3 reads TGTGCCAGCAGCCAGGGTCCGGGTTCAGATACGCAGTATTTT. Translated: CASSQGPGSDTQYF.

CDR3 nucleotides: TGTGCCAGCAGGGGGGGACTAGCGGGGGTACAAGAGACCCAGTACTTC. Translating it yields CASRGGLAGVQETQYF. This sequence joins TRBV2 and TRBJ2-4; 14 bases fit TRBD2. The J call could be wrong; TRBJ2-5 is a better fit for the DNA end. Germline V gives CDR1 SNHLY, CDR2 FYNNEI. This CDR3 has 16 amino acids.

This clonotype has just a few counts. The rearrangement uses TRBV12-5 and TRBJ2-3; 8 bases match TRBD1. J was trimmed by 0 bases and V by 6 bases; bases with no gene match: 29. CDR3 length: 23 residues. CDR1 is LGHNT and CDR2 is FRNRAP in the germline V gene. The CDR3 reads CASGTTGAAVDGGPQFSTDTQYF. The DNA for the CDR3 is TGTGCTAGTGGGACGACAGGGGCCGCTGTGGACGGGGGACCTCAATTTAGCACAGATACGCAGTATTTT.

This CDR3 reads CASSQPGRRADTQYF. CDR3 coding DNA: TGTGCCAGCAGCCAGCCAGGGCGGAGGGCAGATACGCAGTATTTT. V usage is TRBV4-2 and J usage is TRBJ2-3, with D maybe TRBD2 (6 bases). CDR3 length equals 15 residues. Trimming left V 3 bases short and J 4 bases short, with 14 bases between. CDR1 and CDR2 from the germline V gene are LGHNA and YNFKEQ.

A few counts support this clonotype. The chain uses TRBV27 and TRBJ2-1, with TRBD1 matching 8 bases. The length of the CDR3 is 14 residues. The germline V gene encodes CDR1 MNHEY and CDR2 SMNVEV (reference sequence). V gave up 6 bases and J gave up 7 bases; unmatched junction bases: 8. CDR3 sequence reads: CASSQGAGPNEQFF. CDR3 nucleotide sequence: TGTGCCAGCAGCCAGGGGGCGGGACCGAATGAGCAGTTCTTC.

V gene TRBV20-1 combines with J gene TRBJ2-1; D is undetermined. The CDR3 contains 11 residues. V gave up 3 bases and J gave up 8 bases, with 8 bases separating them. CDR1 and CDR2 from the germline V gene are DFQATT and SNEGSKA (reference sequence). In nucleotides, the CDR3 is TGCAGTGCTAGGGGCTCAGATGAGCAGTTCTTC. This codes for CSARGSDEQFF.

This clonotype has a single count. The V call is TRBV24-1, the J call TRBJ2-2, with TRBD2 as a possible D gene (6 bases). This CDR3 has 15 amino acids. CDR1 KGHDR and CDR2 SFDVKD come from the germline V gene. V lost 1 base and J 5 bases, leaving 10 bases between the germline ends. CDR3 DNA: TGTGCCACCAGTGATTTAGGTAGCGGAACCGGGGAGCTGTTTTTT. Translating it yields CATSDLGSGTGELFF.

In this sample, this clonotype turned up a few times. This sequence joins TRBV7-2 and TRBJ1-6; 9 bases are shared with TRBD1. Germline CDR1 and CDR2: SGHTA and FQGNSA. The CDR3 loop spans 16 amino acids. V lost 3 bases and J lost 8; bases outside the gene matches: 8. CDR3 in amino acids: CASSFGGQGRYSPLHF. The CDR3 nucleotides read TGTGCCAGCAGCTTTGGGGGACAGGGACGATATTCACCCCTCCACTTT. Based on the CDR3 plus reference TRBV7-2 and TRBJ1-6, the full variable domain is GAGVSQSPSNKVTEKGKDVELRCDPISGHTALYWYRQSLGQGLEFLIYFQGNSAPDKSGLPSDRFSAERTGGSVSTLTIQRTQQEDSAVYLCASSFGGQGRYSPLHFGNGTRLTVT.

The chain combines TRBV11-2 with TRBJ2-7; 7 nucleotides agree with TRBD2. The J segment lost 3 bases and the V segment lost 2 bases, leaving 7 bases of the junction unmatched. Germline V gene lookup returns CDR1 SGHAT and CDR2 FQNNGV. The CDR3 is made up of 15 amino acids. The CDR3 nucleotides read TGTGCCAGCAGCTTATGGCGGGGGAAGGACTACGAGCAGTACTTC. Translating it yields CASSLWRGKDYEQYF.

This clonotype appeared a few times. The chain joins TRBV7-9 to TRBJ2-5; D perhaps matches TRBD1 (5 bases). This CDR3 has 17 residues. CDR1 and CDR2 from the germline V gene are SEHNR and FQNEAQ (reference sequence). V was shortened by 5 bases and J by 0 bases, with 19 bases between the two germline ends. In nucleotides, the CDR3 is TGTGCCAGCAGCCCGGTCTTGACCGACAGATACCAAGAGACCCAGTACTTC. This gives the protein CASSPVLTDRYQETQYF.

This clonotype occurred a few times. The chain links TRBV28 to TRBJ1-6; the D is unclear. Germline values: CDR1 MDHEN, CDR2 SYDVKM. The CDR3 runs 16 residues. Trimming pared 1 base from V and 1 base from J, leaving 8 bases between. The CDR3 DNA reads TGTGCCAGCAGTTTATTCGGGGAGTCCTATAATTCACCCCTCCACTTT. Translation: CASSLFGESYNSPLHF.

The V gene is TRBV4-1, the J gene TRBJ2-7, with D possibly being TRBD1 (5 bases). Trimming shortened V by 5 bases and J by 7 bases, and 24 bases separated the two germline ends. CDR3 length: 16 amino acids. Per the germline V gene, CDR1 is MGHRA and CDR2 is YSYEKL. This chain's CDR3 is CASSGHRVYAHNEQYF. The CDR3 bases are TGCGCCAGCAGCGGACACCGGGTTTACGCCCACAATGAGCAGTACTTC.

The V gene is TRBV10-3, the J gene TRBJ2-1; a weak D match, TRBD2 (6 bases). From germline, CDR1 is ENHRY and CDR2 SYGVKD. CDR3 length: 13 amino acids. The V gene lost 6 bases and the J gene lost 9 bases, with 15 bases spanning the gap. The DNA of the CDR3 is TGTGCCATCAGGGAAGCCGGGGGAGGTGAGCAGTTCTTC. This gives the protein CAIREAGGGEQFF.

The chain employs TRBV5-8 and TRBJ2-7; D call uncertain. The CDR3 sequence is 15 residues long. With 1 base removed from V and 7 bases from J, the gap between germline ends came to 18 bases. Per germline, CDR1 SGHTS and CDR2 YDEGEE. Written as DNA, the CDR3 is TGTGCCAGCAGCTTGACGGCGGTCACCTACAATGAGCAGTACTTC. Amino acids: CASSLTAVTYNEQYF.

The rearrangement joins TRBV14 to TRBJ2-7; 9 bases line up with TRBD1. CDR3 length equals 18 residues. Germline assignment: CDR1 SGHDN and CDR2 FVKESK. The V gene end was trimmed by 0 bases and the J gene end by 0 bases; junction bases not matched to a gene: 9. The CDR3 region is CASSQERVRTGDSYEQYF. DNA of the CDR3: TGTGCCAGCAGCCAAGAAAGGGTCAGGACAGGGGACTCCTACGAGCAGTACTTC.

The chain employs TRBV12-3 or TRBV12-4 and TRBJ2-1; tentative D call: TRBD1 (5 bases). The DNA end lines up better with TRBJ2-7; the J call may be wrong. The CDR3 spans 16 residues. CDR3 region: CASSPRGQAQHNEQYF. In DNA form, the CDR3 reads TGTGCCAGCAGCCCTAGGGGCCAGGCCCAGCACAATGAGCAGTACTTC.

CDR3 sequence reads: CASSAQNEQFF. The DNA of the CDR3 is TGTGCCAGCAGCGCGCAAAATGAGCAGTTCTTC. This chain links TRBV2 with TRBJ2-1; D is unclear. Looked up from germline, CDR1 is SNHLY and CDR2 is FYNNEI. V lost 6 bases to trimming and J lost 7 bases, with 7 bases between them. The CDR3 is 11 residues long.

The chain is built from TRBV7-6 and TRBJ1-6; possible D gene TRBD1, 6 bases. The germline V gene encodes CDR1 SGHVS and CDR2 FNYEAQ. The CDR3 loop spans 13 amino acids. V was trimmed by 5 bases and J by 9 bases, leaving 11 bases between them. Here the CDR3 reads CASSQGGSSPLHF. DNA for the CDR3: TGTGCCAGCAGCCAAGGGGGTTCTTCACCCCTCCACTTT.

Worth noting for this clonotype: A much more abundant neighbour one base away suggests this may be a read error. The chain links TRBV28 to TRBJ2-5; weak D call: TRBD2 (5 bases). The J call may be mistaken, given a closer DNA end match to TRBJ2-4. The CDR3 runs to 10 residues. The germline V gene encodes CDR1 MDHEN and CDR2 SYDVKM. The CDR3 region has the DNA TGTGCCTGCGGGCGGAACATTCAGTACTTC. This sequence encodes CACGRNIQYF.

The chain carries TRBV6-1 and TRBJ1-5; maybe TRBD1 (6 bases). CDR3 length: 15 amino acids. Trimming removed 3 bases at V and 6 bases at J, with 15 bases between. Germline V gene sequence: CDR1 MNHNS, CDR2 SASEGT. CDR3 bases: TGTGCCAGCAGTGATTTTTTGGGGGGCCGTCAGCCCCAGCATTTT. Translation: CASSDFLGGRQPQHF.

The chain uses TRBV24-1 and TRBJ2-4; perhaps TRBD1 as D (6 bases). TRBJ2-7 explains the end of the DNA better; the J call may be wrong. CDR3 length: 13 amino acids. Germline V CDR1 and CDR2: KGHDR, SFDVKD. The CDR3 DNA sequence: TGTGCCACCGTCGGCGAACAGGGTTACGAGCAGTACTTC. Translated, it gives CATVGEQGYEQYF.

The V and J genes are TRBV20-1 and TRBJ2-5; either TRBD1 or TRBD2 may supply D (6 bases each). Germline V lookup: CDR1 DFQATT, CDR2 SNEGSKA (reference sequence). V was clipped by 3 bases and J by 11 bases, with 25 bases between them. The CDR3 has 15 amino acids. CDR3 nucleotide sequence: TGCAGTGCTAGCGGGGGCGTTCCGGCGGTCAATGAGCAGTACTTC. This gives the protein CSASGGVPAVNEQYF.

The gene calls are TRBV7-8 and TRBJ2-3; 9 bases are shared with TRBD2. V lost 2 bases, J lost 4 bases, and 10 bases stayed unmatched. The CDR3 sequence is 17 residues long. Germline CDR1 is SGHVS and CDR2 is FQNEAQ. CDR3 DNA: TGTGCCAGCAGCTTATTTGCGGGAGGGGATATAGCAGATACGCAGTATTTT. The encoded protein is CASSLFAGGDIADTQYF.

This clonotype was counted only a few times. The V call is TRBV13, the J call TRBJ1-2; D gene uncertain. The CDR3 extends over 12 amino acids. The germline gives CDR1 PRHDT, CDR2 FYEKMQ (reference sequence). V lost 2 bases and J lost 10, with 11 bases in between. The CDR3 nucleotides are TGTGCCAGCAGCTTAACGGGTTCGTTCTACACCTTC. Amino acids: CASSLTGSFYTF.

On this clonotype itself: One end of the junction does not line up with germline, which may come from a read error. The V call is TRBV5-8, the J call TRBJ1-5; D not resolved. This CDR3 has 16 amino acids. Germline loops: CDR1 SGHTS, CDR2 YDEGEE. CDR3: CAGSSAKTYSNQPQHF. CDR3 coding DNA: TGTGCCGGCAGCTCAGCAAAGACATATAGCAATCAGCCCCAGCATTTT.

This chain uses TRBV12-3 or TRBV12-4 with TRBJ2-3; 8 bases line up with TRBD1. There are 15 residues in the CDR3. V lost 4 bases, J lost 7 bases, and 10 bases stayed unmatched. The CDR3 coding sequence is TGTGCCAGCAGTTCCCCTCAGGGGGCGGGAAATACGCAGTATTTT. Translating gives CASSSPQGAGNTQYF.

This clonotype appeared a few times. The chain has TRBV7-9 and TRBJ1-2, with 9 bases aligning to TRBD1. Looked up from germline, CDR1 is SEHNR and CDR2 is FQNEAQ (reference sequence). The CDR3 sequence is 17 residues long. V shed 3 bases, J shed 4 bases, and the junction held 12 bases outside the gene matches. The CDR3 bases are TGTGCCAGCAGCTTCACTACACAGGGGGCGCGGCCCTATGGCTACACCTTC. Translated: CASSFTTQGARPYGYTF. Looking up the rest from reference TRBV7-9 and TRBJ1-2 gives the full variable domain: DTGVSQNPRHKITKRGQNVTFRCDPISEHNRLYWYRQTLGQGPEFLTYFQNEAQLEKSRLLSDRFSAERPKGSFSTLEIQRTEQGDSAMYLCASSFTTQGARPYGYTFGSGTRLTVV.

The CDR3 DNA is TGTGCCAGCAGTGACCCTGGACAGGGAAACACTGAAGCTTTCTTT. It encodes CASSDPGQGNTEAFF. The V and J genes are TRBV25-1 and TRBJ1-1; 8 bases fit TRBD1. V shed 3 bases, J shed 2 bases, and the junction held 5 bases outside the gene matches. Germline CDR1 is MGHDK and CDR2 is SYGVNS. This CDR3 region has 15 residues.

The CDR3 loop reads CASSPKIPSGSTDTQYF. The CDR3 coding sequence is TGTGCCAGCAGCCCGAAAATCCCTAGCGGTAGCACAGATACGCAGTATTTT. The V gene is TRBV7-9, the J gene TRBJ2-3, with 7 bases identical to TRBD2. After removal of 5 bases from V and 0 bases from J, the junction contained 11 bases not matched to a gene. CDR3 size: 17 residues. CDR1 is SEHNR and CDR2 is FQNEAQ in the germline V gene (reference sequence).

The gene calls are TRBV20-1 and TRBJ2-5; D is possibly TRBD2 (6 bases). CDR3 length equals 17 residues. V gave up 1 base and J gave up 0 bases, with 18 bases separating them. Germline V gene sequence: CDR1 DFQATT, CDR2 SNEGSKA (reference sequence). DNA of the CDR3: TGCAGTGCTAGAGTTCGGGGGAGACACCTTTACCAAGAGACCCAGTACTTC. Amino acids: CSARVRGRHLYQETQYF.

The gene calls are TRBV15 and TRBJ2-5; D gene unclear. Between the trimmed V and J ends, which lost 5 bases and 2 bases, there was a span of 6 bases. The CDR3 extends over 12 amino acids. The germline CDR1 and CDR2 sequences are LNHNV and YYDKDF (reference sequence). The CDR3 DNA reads TGTGCCACCAGCGGTTTTCAAGAGACCCAGTACTTC. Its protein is CATSGFQETQYF.